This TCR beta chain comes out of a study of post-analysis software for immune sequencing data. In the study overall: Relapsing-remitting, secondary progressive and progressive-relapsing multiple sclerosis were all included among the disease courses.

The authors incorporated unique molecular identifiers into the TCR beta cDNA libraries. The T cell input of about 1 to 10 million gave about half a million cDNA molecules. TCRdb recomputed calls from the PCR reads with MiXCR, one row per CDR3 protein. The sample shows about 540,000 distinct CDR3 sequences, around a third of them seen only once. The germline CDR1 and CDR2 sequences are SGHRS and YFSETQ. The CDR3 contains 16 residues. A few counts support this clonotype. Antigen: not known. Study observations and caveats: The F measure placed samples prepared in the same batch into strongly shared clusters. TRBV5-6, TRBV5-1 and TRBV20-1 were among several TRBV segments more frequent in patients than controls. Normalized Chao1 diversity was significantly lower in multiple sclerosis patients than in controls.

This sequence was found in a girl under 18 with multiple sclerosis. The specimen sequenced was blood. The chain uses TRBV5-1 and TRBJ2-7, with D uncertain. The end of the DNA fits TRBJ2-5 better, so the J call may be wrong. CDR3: CASSSQDGPRPGTQYF. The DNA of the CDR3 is TGCGCCAGCAGCTCCCAAGACGGCCCGCGGCCAGGGACCCAGTACTTC.